This T cell receptor beta chain was recorded in a study of T cell repertoires in cytomegalovirus infection. The CDR3 runs 14 residues. V lost 5 bases to trimming and J lost 3 bases, with 14 bases between them. Germline V lookup: CDR1 SEHNR, CDR2 FQNEAQ (reference sequence). TCRdb redid the calling of the reads with MiXCR, one entry per CDR3 protein. The data contain roughly 320,000 distinct CDR3 sequences, over 7.5% of them seen just once; the ten biggest clones take up roughly 4%. This clonotype was seen more than once but under ten times. This rearrangement joins TRBV7-9 to TRBJ2-7; D may be TRBD1 (6 bases). The material sequenced was PBMCs. The receptor was isolated from a human donor in good health (CMV status not recorded). Some clones in this sample may be carry-over from other donors' samples. The CDR3 spells CASSTRDTLYEQYF. Here the CDR3 DNA reads TGTGCCAGCAGCACCCGGGACACGCTCTACGAGCAGTACTTC.